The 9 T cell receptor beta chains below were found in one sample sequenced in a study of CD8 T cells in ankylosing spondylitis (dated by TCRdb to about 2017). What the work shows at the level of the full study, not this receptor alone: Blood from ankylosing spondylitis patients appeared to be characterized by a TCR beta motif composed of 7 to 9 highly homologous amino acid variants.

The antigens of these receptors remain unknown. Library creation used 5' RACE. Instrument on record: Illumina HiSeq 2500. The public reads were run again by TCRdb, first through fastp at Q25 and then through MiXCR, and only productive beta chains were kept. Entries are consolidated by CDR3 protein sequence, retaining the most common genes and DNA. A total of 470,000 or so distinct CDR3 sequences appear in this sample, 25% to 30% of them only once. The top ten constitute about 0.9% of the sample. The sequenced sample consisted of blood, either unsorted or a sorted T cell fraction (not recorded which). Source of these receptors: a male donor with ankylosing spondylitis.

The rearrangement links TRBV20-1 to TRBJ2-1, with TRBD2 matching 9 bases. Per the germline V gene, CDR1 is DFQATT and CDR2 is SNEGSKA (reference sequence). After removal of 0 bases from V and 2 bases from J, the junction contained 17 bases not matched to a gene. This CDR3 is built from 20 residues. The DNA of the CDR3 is TGCAGTGCTAGAGACCCCCGTGGTAGCGGGAGCCCAGGGGCCTACAATGAGCAGTTCTTC. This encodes CSARDPRGSGSPGAYNEQFF.

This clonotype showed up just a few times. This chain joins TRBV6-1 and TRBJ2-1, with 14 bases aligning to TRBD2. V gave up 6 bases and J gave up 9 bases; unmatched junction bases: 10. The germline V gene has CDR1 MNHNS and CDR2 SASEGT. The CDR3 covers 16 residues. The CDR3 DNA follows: TGTGCCAGCAGCCCAAGGACTAGCGGGAGGAGTGCTGAGCAGTTCTTC. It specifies CASSPRTSGRSAEQFF.

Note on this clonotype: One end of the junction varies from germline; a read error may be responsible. The CDR3 sequence is CASSSDGGGDF. In DNA form, the CDR3 reads TGTGCCAGCAGTTCCGACGGTGGCGGGGACTTC. The chain employs TRBV27 and TRBJ2-5; weak D call: TRBD2 (6 bases). This CDR3 is built from 11 residues. Germline V gene data show CDR1 as MNHEY and CDR2 as SMNVEV (reference sequence).

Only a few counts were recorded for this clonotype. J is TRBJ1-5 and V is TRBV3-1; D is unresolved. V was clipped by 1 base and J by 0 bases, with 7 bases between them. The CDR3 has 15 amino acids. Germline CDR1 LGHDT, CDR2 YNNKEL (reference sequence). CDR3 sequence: CASSQGSSSNQPQHF. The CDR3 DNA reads TGTGCCAGCAGCCAAGGCAGTTCTAGCAATCAGCCCCAGCATTTT.

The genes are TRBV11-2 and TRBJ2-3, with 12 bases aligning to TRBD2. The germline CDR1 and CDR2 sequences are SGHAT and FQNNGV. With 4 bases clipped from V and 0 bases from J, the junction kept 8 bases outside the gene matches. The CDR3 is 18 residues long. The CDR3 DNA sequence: TGTGCCAGCAGCTCTCGACTAGCGGGGGACATAAGCACAGATACGCAGTATTTT. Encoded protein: CASSSRLAGDISTDTQYF.

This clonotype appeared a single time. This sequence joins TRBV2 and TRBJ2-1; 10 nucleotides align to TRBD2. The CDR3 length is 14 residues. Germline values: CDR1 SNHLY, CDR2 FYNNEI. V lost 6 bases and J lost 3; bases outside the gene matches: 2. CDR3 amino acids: CASRLAGIYNEQFF. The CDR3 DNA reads TGTGCCAGCAGACTAGCGGGAATCTACAATGAGCAGTTCTTC. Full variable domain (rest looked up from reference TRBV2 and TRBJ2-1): EPEVTQTPSHQVTQMGQEVILRCVPISNHLYFYWYRQILGQKVEFLVSFYNNEISEKSEIFDDQFSVERPDGSNFTLKIRSTKLEDSAMYFCASRLAGIYNEQFFGPGTRLTVL.

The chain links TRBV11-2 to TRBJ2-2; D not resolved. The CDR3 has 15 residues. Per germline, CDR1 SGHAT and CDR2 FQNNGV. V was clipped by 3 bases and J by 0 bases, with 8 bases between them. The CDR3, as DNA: TGTGCCAGCAGCTTTGGCCTAGCGAACACCGGGGAGCTGTTTTTT. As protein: CASSFGLANTGELFF.

The CDR3 protein is CSAISTGGGTEAFF. CDR3 in DNA: TGCAGTGCTATATCGACAGGGGGCGGGACTGAAGCTTTCTTT. The gene calls are TRBV20-1 and TRBJ1-1; TRBD1 matches at 10 bases. Per the germline V gene, CDR1 is DFQATT and CDR2 is SNEGSKA (reference sequence). Trimming took 4 bases from V and 5 from J; bases not matched to a gene: 7. This CDR3 has 14 residues.

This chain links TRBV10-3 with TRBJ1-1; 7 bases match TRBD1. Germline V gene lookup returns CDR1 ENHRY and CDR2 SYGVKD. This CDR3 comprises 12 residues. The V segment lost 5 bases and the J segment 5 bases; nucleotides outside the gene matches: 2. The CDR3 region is CAISSTGTEAFF. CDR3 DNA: TGTGCCATCAGTTCGACAGGGACTGAAGCTTTCTTT.